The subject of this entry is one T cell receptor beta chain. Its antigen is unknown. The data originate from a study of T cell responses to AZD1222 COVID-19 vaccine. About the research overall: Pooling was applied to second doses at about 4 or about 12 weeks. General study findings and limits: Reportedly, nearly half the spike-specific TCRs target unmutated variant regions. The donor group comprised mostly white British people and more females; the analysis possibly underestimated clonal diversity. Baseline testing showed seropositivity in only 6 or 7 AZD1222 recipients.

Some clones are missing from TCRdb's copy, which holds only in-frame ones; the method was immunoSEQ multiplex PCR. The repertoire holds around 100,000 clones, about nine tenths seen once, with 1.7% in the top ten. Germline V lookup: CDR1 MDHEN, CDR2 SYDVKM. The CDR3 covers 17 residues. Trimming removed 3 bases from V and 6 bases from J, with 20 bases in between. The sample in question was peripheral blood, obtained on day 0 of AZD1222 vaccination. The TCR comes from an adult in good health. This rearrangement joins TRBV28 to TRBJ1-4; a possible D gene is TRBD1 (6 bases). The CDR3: CASSLGRGGRVDEKLFF. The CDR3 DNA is TGTGCCAGCAGTTTGGGCAGGGGCGGAAGAGTTGATGAAAAACTGTTTTTT.